Shown below are 5 T cell receptor beta chains from a single sample sequenced in a study of control samples from healthy donors and cancer patients. The repertoire was sequenced with immunoSEQ multiplex PCR; TCRdb's copy has only in-frame clones and lacks some. The repertoire has over 150,000 clones, over 80% of them found once; the top ten carry almost 1.5%. Sample: blood. The receptors come from a man between 18 and 29 years old in good health.

This clone was observed a few times. This chain links TRBV5-5 with TRBJ1-5, with 10 nucleotides matching TRBD1. In germline, CDR1 is SGHKS, CDR2 YYEKEE (reference sequence). V lost 1 base to trimming and J lost 6 bases; unmatched junction nucleotides: 4. CDR3 length equals 15 residues. CDR3 loop: CASSLRGDRGQPQHF. CDR3 nucleotides: TGTGCCAGCAGCTTGAGAGGGGACAGGGGTCAGCCCCAGCATTTT.

In this sample, this clone turned up a few times. The chain combines TRBV30 with TRBJ1-5; D not certain. There are 13 residues in the CDR3. Germline values: CDR1 GTSNPN, CDR2 SVGIG (reference sequence). The V end was cut by 3 bases, the J end by 3 bases, with 9 bases between. CDR3 nucleotides: TGTGCCTGGAGCGCCGGAACCAATCAGCCCCAGCATTTT. As protein: CAWSAGTNQPQHF.

The chain links TRBV28 to TRBJ2-1, with 9 positions matching TRBD1. Trimming removed 7 bases from V and 0 bases from J; junction bases left unmatched: 10. Germline V gives CDR1 MDHEN, CDR2 SYDVKM. This CDR3 region has 17 residues. CDR3: CASNTHDRGSSYNEQFF. The CDR3, as DNA: TGTGCCAGCAACACCCACGACAGGGGGAGCTCCTACAATGAGCAGTTCTTC.

The chain links TRBV14 to TRBJ2-2, with unresolved D. Between the trimmed V and J ends, which lost 1 base and 6 bases, there was a span of 6 bases. The germline CDR1 and CDR2 sequences are SGHDN and FVKESK. This CDR3 has 13 residues. CDR3 coding DNA: TGTGCCAGCAGCCAAGGATACGCCGGGGAGCTGTTTTTT. Its protein is CASSQGYAGELFF.

The chain joins TRBV27 to TRBJ1-1; D uncertain. Deletions cut 3 bases from V and 1 base from J, with 6 bases between. This CDR3 region has 13 residues. The germline CDR1 and CDR2 sequences are MNHEY and SMNVEV (reference sequence). The CDR3 here is CASSFWRNTEAFF. In DNA form, the CDR3 reads TGTGCCAGCAGTTTCTGGAGGAACACTGAAGCTTTCTTT.